The 21 T cell receptor beta chains in this list originate from one sample, sequenced in a study of blood T cell repertoires in COVID-19. Data came from immunoSEQ multiplex PCR; TCRdb stores just in-frame clones and leaves some out. Among 200,000 to 250,000 clones listed, about 83% were seen once. Sequenced sample: peripheral blood. These receptor sequences come from an older man with acute or convalescent COVID-19.

This chain joins TRBV5-1 and TRBJ2-7, with D possibly being TRBD1 (6 bases). V dropped 2 bases and J dropped 1 base, with 16 bases sitting between them. CDR3 length: 16 amino acids. Germline CDR1 is SGHRS and CDR2 is YFSETQ. In DNA form, the CDR3 reads TGCGCCAGCAGCTTCTCCGGGACACCTAGTTCCTACGAGCAGTACTTC. It translates to CASSFSGTPSSYEQYF.

The chain employs TRBV14 and TRBJ1-3; unclear D gene. Germline CDR1 SGHDN, CDR2 FVKESK. Trimming removed 2 bases from V and 0 bases from J, with 5 bases in between. This CDR3 has 14 amino acids. The CDR3 nucleotides are TGTGCCAGCAGCCAATGGGCCTCTGGAAACACCATATATTTT. Translation: CASSQWASGNTIYF.

J is TRBJ2-7 and V is TRBV27; 8 bases match TRBD1. Germline CDR1 MNHEY, CDR2 SMNVEV (reference sequence). CDR3 size: 15 residues. Trimming took 3 bases from V and 2 from J; bases not matched to a gene: 6. CDR3 in amino acids: CASSLRQGSTYEQYF. The CDR3 bases are TGTGCCAGCAGTTTGAGACAGGGGAGTACCTACGAGCAGTACTTC.

This CDR3 is CASSSGLAALQETQYF. CDR3 bases: TGTGCCAGCAGCTCGGGACTAGCGGCCCTTCAAGAGACCCAGTACTTC. V is TRBV7-2 and J is TRBJ2-5, with TRBD2 matching 11 bases. After removal of 4 bases from V and 2 bases from J, the junction contained 6 bases not matched to a gene. The CDR3 is made up of 16 amino acids. The germline gives CDR1 SGHTA, CDR2 FQGNSA.

The chain carries TRBV2 and TRBJ1-6; TRBD1 matches at 10 bases. The CDR3 contains 15 residues. Germline CDR1 is SNHLY and CDR2 is FYNNEI. With V trimmed by 2 bases and J by 16 bases, 11 bases remained unmatched. CDR3 sequence reads: CASSERGQGLLLLHF. Here the CDR3 DNA reads TGTGCCAGCAGTGAACGGGGACAGGGGCTTCTATTACTCCACTTT.

V gene TRBV19 combines with J gene TRBJ1-2, with no clear D. The V gene's germline CDR1 is LNHDA and CDR2 SQIVND (reference sequence). The CDR3 runs to 15 residues. Trimming left V 3 bases short and J 5 bases short, with 16 bases between. For the CDR3, the DNA is TGTGCCAGTAGTATCTCCCTTGGGCAAACTTATGGCTACACCTTC. It specifies CASSISLGQTYGYTF. The complete variable domain, with remaining parts taken from reference TRBV19 and TRBJ1-2, reads DGGITQSPKYLFRKEGQNVTLSCEQNLNHDAMYWYRQDPGQGLRLIYYSQIVNDFQKGDIAEGYSVSREKKESFPLTVTSAQKNPTAFYLCASSISLGQTYGYTFGSGTRLTVV.

This chain uses TRBV10-1 with TRBJ1-6; 7 nucleotides align to TRBD1. The CDR3 has 13 amino acids. With 2 bases clipped from V and 8 bases from J, the junction kept 0 bases outside the gene matches. The germline gives CDR1 WNHNN, CDR2 SYGVQD (reference sequence). CDR3 sequence reads: CASSETGDSPLHF. DNA of the CDR3: TGCGCCAGCAGTGAGACAGGGGATTCACCCCTCCACTTT.

Worth noting for this clone: The sample holds other DNA sequences that translate to the same CDR3. The rearrangement joins TRBV10-3 to TRBJ2-1; the D is unclear. The V gene lost 4 bases and the J gene lost 5 bases, with 3 bases spanning the gap. Germline CDR1 is ENHRY and CDR2 is SYGVKD. This CDR3 is built from 11 residues. CDR3 sequence (DNA): TGTGCCATCAGTGCAGACAATGAGCAGTTCTTC. Amino acid sequence: CAISADNEQFF.

The gene calls are TRBV5-6 and TRBJ2-3; a possible D gene is TRBD1 (7 bases). Germline assignment: CDR1 SGHDT and CDR2 YYEEEE. The length of the CDR3 is 15 residues. The V gene lost 5 bases and the J gene lost 2 bases, with 15 bases spanning the gap. CDR3: CASSAGQRFTDTQYF. For the CDR3, the DNA is TGTGCCAGCAGTGCGGGACAGAGATTCACAGATACGCAGTATTTT. The variable domain in full, with the rest retrieved from reference TRBV5-6 and TRBJ2-3, is DAGVTQSPTHLIKTRGQQVTLRCSPKSGHDTVSWYQQALGQGPQFIFQYYEEEERQRGNFPDRFSGHQFPNYSSELNVNALLLGDSALYLCASSAGQRFTDTQYFGPGTRLTVL.

This rearrangement joins TRBV6-5 to TRBJ1-4; D remains unclear. CDR3 length: 13 amino acids. The V gene's germline CDR1 is MNHEY and CDR2 SVGAGI. With 3 bases removed from V and 3 bases from J, the gap between germline ends came to 5 bases. The CDR3 coding sequence is TGTGCCAGCAGTTATTTCTCTAATGAAAAACTGTTTTTT. Translating gives CASSYFSNEKLFF.

This clone came up a few times. The V gene is TRBV27, the J gene TRBJ1-1; no definite D call. The CDR3 is 14 amino acids. The germline V and J ends were trimmed by 5 bases and 12 bases, with 22 bases remaining between them. CDR1 is MNHEY and CDR2 is SMNVEV in the germline V gene (reference sequence). As DNA, the CDR3 is TGTGCCAGCAGTGCCCCAGGAGGGTCCTACGTTCCTTTCTTT. Translation: CASSAPGGSYVPFF.

In regard to this clone: The same CDR3 can be traced to other DNA sequences in this sample. This sequence joins TRBV28 and TRBJ1-2; 7 bases are shared with TRBD1. Germline V gives CDR1 MDHEN, CDR2 SYDVKM. The junction had 2 bases not matched to a gene; V was cut back by 5 bases and J by 2 bases. This CDR3 contains 13 residues. The CDR3 nucleotides are TGTGCCAGCAGTCCGACAGGGAACTATGGCTACACCTTC. It encodes CASSPTGNYGYTF.

V usage is TRBV2 and J usage is TRBJ1-6, with a weak D call TRBD1 (6 bases). The CDR3 covers 15 residues. The V gene's germline CDR1 is SNHLY and CDR2 FYNNEI. The V gene lost 0 bases and the J gene lost 7 bases, with 10 bases spanning the gap. The CDR3 is CASSEAAGANSPLHF. The CDR3 DNA reads TGTGCCAGCAGTGAAGCGGCGGGGGCCAATTCACCCCTCCACTTT.

This rearrangement joins TRBV6-1 to TRBJ1-2; D is unresolved. The V end lost 0 bases, the J end lost 5 bases, and 7 bases lay between the germline ends. The germline V gene has CDR1 MNHNS and CDR2 SASEGT. The CDR3 is 13 residues long. Here the CDR3 reads CASSEAAVYGYTF. CDR3 in DNA: TGTGCCAGCAGTGAAGCTGCAGTTTATGGCTACACCTTC.

The V gene is TRBV5-4, the J gene TRBJ2-1; tentative D call: TRBD1 (5 bases). CDR1 is SGHNT and CDR2 is YYREEE in the germline V gene (reference sequence). This CDR3 has 16 amino acids. Trimming stripped 2 bases from V and 2 bases from J, with 14 bases between. Here the CDR3 DNA reads TGTGCCAGCAGCTTTGGTAGCTCAGGGCCCTACAATGAGCAGTTCTTC. It is translated as CASSFGSSGPYNEQFF.

J is TRBJ2-7 and V is TRBV7-8; weak D call: TRBD2 (5 bases). Germline V lookup: CDR1 SGHVS, CDR2 FQNEAQ. Trimming took off 5 bases at V and 5 bases at J, with 16 bases between the two ends. This CDR3 contains 14 residues. CDR3 in DNA: TGTGCCAGCAGCCTAGTAGAGGGTATCCACGAGCAGTACTTC. It is translated as CASSLVEGIHEQYF.

This clone was seen only once. The rearrangement joins TRBV5-1 to TRBJ2-2; weak D call: TRBD2 (6 bases). The V and J ends lost 5 bases and 6 bases respectively, with 14 bases between them. Germline V gene lookup returns CDR1 SGHRS and CDR2 YFSETQ. This CDR3 spans 14 amino acids. The CDR3 region has the DNA TGCGCCAGCAGTGGTAGGGGAGGCCCCGGGGAGCTGTTTTTT. Its protein product is CASSGRGGPGELFF. Using reference TRBV5-1 and TRBJ2-2 for the parts outside the CDR3, the full variable domain is KAGVTQTPRYLIKTRGQQVTLSCSPISGHRSVSWYQQTPGQGLQFLFEYFSETQRNKGNFPGRFSGRQFSNSRSEMNVSTLELGDSALYLCASSGRGGPGELFFGEGSRLTVL.

The CDR3 DNA sequence: TGTGCCAGCAGTTTAGCCAGTCAGCCCCAGCATTTT. Translating it yields CASSLASQPQHF. The chain links TRBV12-3 or TRBV12-4 to TRBJ1-5; D uncertain. V lost 0 bases and J lost 6, with 3 bases in between. This CDR3 region has 12 residues.

The CDR3 region is CASSPGQKEGGLWGNEQFF. The CDR3 DNA is TGTGCCAGCAGCCCGGGACAGAAGGAAGGGGGCCTCTGGGGGAATGAGCAGTTCTTC. The chain employs TRBV5-6 and TRBJ2-1, with 7 bases lining up with TRBD1. This CDR3 region has 19 residues. V gave up 4 bases and J gave up 7 bases; unmatched junction bases: 23. The germline V gene encodes CDR1 SGHDT and CDR2 YYEEEE.

This sequence joins TRBV5-1 and TRBJ2-7, with a possible D match to TRBD1 (5 bases). The V end lost 0 bases, the J end lost 0 bases, and 13 bases lay between the germline ends. The germline gives CDR1 SGHRS, CDR2 YFSETQ. This CDR3 contains 16 residues. CDR3 amino acids: CASSLVGTGNSYEQYF. CDR3 bases: TGCGCCAGCAGCTTGGTGGGAACAGGTAACTCCTACGAGCAGTACTTC.

V and J are TRBV3-1 (or the pseudogene TRBV3-2) and TRBJ1-4, with D possibly matching TRBD1 (5 bases). CDR1 and CDR2 (germline): LGHDT, YNNKEL (reference sequence). The CDR3 covers 17 residues. Trimming left V 4 bases short and J 0 bases short, with 15 bases between. In DNA form, the CDR3 reads TGTGCCAGCAGCCGCCCGGTGGGGCCAGCAACTAATGAAAAACTGTTTTTT. It translates to CASSRPVGPATNEKLFF.